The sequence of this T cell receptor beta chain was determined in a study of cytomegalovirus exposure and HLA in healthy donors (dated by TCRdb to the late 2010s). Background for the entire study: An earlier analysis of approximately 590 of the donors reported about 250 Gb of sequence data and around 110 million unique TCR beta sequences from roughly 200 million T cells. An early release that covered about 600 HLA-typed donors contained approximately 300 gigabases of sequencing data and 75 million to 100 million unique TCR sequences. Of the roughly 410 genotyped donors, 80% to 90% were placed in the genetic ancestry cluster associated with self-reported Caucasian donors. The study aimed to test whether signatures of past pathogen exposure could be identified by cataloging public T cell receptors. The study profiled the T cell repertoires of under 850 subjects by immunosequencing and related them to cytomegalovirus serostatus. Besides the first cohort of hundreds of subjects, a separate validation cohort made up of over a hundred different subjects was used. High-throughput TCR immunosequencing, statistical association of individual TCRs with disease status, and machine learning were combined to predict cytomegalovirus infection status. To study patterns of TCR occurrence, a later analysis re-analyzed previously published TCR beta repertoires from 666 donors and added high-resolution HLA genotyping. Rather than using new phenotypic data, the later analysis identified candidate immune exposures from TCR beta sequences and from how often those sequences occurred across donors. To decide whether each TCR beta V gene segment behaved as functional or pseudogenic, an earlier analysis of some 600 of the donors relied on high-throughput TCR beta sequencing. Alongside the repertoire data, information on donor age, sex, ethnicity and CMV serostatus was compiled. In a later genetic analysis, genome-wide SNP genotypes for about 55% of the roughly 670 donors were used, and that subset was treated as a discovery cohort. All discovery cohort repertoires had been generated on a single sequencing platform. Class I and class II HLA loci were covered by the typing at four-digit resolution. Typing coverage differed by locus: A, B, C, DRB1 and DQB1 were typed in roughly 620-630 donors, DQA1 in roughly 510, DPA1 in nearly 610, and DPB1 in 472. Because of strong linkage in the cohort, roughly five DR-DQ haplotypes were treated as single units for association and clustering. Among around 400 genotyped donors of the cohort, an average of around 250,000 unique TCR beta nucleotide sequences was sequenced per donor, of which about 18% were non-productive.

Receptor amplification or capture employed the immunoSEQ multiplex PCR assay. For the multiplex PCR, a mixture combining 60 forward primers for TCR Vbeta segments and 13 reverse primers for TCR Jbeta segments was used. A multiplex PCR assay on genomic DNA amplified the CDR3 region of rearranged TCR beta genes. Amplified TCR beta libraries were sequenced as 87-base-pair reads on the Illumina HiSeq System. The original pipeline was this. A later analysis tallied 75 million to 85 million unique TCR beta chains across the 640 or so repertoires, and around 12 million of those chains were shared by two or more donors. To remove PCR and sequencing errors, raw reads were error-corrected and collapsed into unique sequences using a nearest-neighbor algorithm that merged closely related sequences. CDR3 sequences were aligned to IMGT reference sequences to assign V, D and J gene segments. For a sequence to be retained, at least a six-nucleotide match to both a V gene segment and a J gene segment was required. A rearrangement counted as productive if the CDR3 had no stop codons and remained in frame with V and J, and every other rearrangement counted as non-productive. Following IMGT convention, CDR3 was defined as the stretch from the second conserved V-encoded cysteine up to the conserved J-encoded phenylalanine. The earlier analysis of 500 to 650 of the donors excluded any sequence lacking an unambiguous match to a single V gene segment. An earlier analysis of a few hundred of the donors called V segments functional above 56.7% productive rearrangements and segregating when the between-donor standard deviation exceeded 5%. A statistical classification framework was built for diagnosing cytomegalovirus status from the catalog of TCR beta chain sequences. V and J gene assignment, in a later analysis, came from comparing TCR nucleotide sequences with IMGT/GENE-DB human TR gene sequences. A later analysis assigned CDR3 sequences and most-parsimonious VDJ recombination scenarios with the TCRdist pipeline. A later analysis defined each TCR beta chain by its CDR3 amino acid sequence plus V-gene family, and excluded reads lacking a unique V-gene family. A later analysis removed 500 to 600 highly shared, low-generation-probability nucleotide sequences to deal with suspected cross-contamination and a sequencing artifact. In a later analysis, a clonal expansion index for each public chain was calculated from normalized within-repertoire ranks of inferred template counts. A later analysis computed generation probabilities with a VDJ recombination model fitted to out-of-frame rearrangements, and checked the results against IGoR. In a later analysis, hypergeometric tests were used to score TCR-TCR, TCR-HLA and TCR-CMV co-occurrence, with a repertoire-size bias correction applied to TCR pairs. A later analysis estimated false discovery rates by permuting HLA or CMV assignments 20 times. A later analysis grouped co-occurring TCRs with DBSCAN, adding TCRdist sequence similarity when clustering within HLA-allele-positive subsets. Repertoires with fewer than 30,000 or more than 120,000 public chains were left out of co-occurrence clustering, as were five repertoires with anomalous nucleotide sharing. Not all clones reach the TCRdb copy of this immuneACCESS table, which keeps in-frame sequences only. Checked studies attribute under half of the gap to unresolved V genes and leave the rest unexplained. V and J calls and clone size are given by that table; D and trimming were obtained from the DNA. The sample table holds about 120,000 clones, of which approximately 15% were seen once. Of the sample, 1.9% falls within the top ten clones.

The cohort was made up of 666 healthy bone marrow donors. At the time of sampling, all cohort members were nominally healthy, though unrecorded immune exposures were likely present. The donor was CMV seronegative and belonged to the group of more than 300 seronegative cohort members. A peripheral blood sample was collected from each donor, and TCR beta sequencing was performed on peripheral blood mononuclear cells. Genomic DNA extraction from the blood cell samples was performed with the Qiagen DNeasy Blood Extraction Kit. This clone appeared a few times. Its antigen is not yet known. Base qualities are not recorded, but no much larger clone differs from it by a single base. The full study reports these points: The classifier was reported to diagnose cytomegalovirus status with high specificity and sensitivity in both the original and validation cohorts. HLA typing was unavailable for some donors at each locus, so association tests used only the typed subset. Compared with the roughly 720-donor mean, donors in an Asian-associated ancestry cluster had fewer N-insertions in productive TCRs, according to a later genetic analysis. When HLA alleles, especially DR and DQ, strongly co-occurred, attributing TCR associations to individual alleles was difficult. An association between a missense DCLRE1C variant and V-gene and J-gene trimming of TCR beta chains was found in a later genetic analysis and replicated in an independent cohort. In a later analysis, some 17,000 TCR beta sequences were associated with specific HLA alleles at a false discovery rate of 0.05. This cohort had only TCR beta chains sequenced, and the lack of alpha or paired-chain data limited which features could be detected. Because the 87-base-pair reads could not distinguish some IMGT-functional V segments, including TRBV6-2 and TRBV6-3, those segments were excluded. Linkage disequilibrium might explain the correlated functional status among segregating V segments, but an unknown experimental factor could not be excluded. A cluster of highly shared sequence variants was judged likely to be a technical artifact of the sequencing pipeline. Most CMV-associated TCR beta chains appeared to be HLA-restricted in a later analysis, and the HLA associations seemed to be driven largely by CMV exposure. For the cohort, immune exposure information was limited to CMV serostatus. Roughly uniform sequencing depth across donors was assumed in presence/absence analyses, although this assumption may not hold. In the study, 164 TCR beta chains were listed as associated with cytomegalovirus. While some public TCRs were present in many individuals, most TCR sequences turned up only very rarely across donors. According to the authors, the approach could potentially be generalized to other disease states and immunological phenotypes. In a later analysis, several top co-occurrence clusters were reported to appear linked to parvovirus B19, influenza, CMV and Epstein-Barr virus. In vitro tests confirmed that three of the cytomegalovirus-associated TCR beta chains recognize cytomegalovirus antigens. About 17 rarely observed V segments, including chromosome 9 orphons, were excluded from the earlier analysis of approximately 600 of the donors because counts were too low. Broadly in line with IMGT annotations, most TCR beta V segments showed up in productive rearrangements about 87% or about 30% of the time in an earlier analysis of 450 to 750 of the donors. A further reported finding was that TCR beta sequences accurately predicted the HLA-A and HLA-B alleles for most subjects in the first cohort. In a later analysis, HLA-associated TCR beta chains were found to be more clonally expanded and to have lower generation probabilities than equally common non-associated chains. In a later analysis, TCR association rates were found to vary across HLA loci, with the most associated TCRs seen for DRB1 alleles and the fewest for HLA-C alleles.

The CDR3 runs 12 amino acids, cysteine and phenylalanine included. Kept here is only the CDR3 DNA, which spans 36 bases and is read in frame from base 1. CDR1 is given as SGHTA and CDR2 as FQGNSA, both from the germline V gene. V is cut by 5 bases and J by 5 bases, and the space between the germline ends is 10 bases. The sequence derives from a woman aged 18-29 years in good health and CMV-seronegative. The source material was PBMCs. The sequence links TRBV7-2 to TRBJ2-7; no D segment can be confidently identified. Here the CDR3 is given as CASSPPRDEQYF. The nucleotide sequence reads TGTGCCAGCAGCCCCCCCCGGGACGAGCAGTACTTC.